The 6 T cell receptor beta chains reported below all come from one sample, sequenced in a study of T cell responses to AZD1222 COVID-19 vaccine. Generated by immunoSEQ multiplex PCR, the TCRdb table keeps only in-frame clones and is missing some. The sample contains 100,000 to 150,000 clones, less than 90% of which appear only once. Here the sequenced sample was peripheral blood, taken on day 0 of AZD1222 vaccination. All receptors derive from an adult in good health.

The chain couples TRBV28 to TRBJ1-2; D remains unclear. The germline V and J ends were trimmed by 3 bases and 8 bases, with 19 bases remaining between them. Germline V lookup: CDR1 MDHEN, CDR2 SYDVKM. The CDR3 runs 15 residues. CDR3 nucleotides: TGTGCCAGCAGTTTTCCAAATGGCCAATTAGGGGGCTACACCTTC. Its translation is CASSFPNGQLGGYTF.

Only a few counts were recorded for this clone. The V call is TRBV19, the J call TRBJ2-7; D ambiguous. In germline, CDR1 is LNHDA, CDR2 SQIVND (reference sequence). V was cut by 3 bases and J by 5 bases, with 8 bases left in between. The CDR3 spans 12 residues. The CDR3 DNA follows: TGTGCCAGTAGTATTAAAGGAAACGAGCAGTACTTC. As protein: CASSIKGNEQYF.

Only one count was recorded for this clone. The V and J genes are TRBV7-6 and TRBJ2-2; possibly TRBD1 for D (6 bases). The CDR3 totals 16 residues. CDR1 and CDR2 from the germline V gene are SGHVS and FNYEAQ. The V end lost 1 base, the J end lost 2 bases, and 11 bases lay between the germline ends. The CDR3 reads CASSLVGTPNTGELFF. The DNA of the CDR3 is TGTGCCAGCAGCTTAGTTGGGACACCTAACACCGGGGAGCTGTTTTTT.

This clone was counted a few times. V gene TRBV5-4 combines with J gene TRBJ1-3, with a weak D call TRBD1 (5 bases). Trimming stripped 1 base from V and 4 bases from J, with 6 bases between. Germline CDR1 and CDR2: SGHNT and YYREEE (reference sequence). The CDR3 covers 13 residues. The CDR3 protein is CASSLQGGNTIYF. DNA of the CDR3: TGTGCCAGCAGCTTGCAGGGAGGAAACACCATATATTTT.

This clone has just one count. The chain is built from TRBV29-1 and TRBJ1-2, with D unclear. The length of the CDR3 is 12 residues. The ends were cut back, 1 base at V and 8 bases at J, with 11 bases in the middle. The germline V gene encodes CDR1 SQVTM and CDR2 ANQGSEA. CDR3 in amino acids: CSVEVKGGGYTF. In DNA form, the CDR3 reads TGCAGCGTTGAAGTTAAGGGTGGCGGCTACACCTTC.

A note on this clone: One junction end disagrees with the germline gene, perhaps due to a read error. J is TRBJ2-1 and V is TRBV18; perhaps TRBD2 as D (5 bases). The CDR3 is made up of 15 amino acids. Per the germline V gene, CDR1 is KGHSH and CDR2 is LQKENI. This chain's CDR3 is CASSPAMLGDPASIF. DNA for the CDR3: TGTGCCAGCTCACCAGCAATGCTAGGTGACCCGGCTAGCATCTTC. Supplemented by reference TRBV18 and TRBJ2-1, the full variable domain reads NAGVMQNPRHLVRRRGQEARLRCSPMKGHSHVYWYRQLPEEGLKFMVYLQKENIIDESGMPKERFSAEFPKEGPSILRIQQVVRGDSAAYFCASSPAMLGDPASIFGPGTRLTVL.